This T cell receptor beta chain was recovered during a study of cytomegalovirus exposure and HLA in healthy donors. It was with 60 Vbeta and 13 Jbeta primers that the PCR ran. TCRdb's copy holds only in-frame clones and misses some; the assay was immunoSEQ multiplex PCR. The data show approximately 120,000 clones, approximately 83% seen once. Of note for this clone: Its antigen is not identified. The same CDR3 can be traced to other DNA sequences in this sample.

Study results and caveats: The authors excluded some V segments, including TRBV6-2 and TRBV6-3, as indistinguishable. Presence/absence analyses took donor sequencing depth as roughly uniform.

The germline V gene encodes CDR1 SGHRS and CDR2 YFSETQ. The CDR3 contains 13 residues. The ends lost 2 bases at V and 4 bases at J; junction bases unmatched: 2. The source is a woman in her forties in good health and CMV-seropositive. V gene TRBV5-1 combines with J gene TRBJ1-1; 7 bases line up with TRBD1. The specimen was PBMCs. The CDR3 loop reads CASSLGGGTEAFF. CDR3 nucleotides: TGCGCCAGCAGCTTAGGGGGCGGCACTGAAGCTTTCTTT. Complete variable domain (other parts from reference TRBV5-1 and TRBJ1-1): KAGVTQTPRYLIKTRGQQVTLSCSPISGHRSVSWYQQTPGQGLQFLFEYFSETQRNKGNFPGRFSGRQFSNSRSEMNVSTLELGDSALYLCASSLGGGTEAFFGQGTRLTVV.